Following are 26 T cell receptor beta chains from one sample sequenced in a study of T cells in women clearing cervical HPV infection. The data were produced by immunoSEQ multiplex PCR, yet TCRdb's version contains in-frame clones alone and is incomplete. The table lists more than 20,000 clones, with around a tenth in the top ten. The sequencing input was blood buffy coat. Receptors originate from a woman aged 18 to 75 with a cervical HPV16 infection that either progressed to CIN3+ or cleared (not recorded which).

Details on this clone: The read finishes 3 residues shy of the CDR3 end, and the germline J gene is used to complete it. V usage is TRBV20-1 and J usage is TRBJ1-2; D perhaps matches TRBD1 (6 bases). CDR3 length: 12 amino acids. The germline V and J ends were trimmed by 3 bases and 3 bases, with 8 bases remaining between them. Germline loops: CDR1 DFQATT, CDR2 SNEGSKA (reference sequence). Here the CDR3 reads CSASPGDYGYTF. The sequenced part of the CDR3 DNA is TGCAGTGCTAGTCCAGGGGACTATGGC.

For this clone: The read terminates 3 residues before the CDR3 end, so the remaining end is supplied by the germline J gene. The chain has TRBV19 and TRBJ2-3; 7 bases align to TRBD2. Germline V gene lookup returns CDR1 LNHDA and CDR2 SQIVND (reference sequence). V lost 0 bases to trimming and J lost 1 base; unmatched junction nucleotides: 4. There are 16 residues in the CDR3. The CDR3 bases that were read are TGTGCCAGTAGTATAGAAGGCCGGGGGGGCACAGATACG. This encodes CASSIEGRGGTDT. The whole CDR3 sequence reads CASSIEGRGGTDTQYF.

For this clone: The read finishes 3 residues shy of the CDR3 end, and the germline J gene is used to complete it. The rearrangement joins TRBV7-2 to TRBJ1-2; D may be TRBD1 (5 bases). Germline V gene data show CDR1 as SGHTA and CDR2 as FQGNSA. The CDR3 covers 15 residues. CDR3 DNA, as far as it was read: TGTGCCAGCAGCCCCAACGGCGGGGGTCCCTACGAC. Residues: CASSPNGGGPYD. The whole CDR3 region reads CASSPNGGGPYDYTF.

Remarks on this clone: The sequenced fragment ends 3 residues before the CDR3 boundary, so the rest is inferred from the germline J gene. V gene TRBV7-2 combines with J gene TRBJ1-5; no clear D gene. Germline CDR1 and CDR2: SGHTA and FQGNSA. The CDR3 extends over 12 amino acids. CDR3 sequence: CASSDTATPQHF. Partial CDR3 DNA: TGTGCCAGCAGCGATACAGCCACCCCC.

As for this clone: Sequencing ends 3 residues short of the CDR3 end; the germline J gene provides the rest. The chain joins TRBV5-1 to TRBJ1-6; D perhaps matches TRBD1 (5 bases). The length of the CDR3 is 17 residues. CDR1 and CDR2 (germline): SGHRS, YFSETQ. Between the trimmed V and J ends, which lost 7 bases and 10 bases, there was a span of 27 bases. The chain's CDR3 is CASALSSEKGRGSPLHF. Partial CDR3 DNA: TGCGCCAGCGCACTCTCGTCCGAAAAAGGGCGGGGGTCACCC. Together with reference TRBV5-1 and TRBJ1-6, the CDR3 gives the full variable domain: KAGVTQTPRYLIKTRGQQVTLSCSPISGHRSVSWYQQTPGQGLQFLFEYFSETQRNKGNFPGRFSGRQFSNSRSEMNVSTLELGDSALYLCASALSSEKGRGSPLHFGNGTRLTVT.

Details on this clone: The CDR3 extends 3 residues past the end of the read, so its final part is completed from the germline J gene. V is TRBV5-4 and J is TRBJ2-3, with 11 bases aligning to TRBD2. The CDR3 is 14 residues long. After removal of 5 bases from V and 1 base from J, the junction contained 0 bases not matched to a gene. CDR1 and CDR2 (germline): SGHNT, YYREEE (reference sequence). Incomplete CDR3 DNA: TGTGCCAGCAGGGGACTAGCGGGCACAGATACG. Amino acid sequence: CASRGLAGTDT. The whole CDR3 reads CASRGLAGTDTQYF.

About this clone itself: The read ends 3 residues early relative to the CDR3; the germline J gene fills the gap. V and J are TRBV2 and TRBJ1-1; a possible D gene is TRBD1 (6 bases). The CDR3 is 14 amino acids. V was shortened by 9 bases and J by 1 base, with 15 bases between the two germline ends. Germline CDR1 SNHLY, CDR2 FYNNEI. The sequenced CDR3 bases are TGTGCCAGTGTATCACAGGGAGGGAACACTGAA. Translated, it gives CASVSQGGNTE. Given in full, the CDR3 is CASVSQGGNTEAFF. The full variable domain, rest sourced from reference TRBV2 and TRBJ1-1, is EPEVTQTPSHQVTQMGQEVILRCVPISNHLYFYWYRQILGQKVEFLVSFYNNEISEKSEIFDDQFSVERPDGSNFTLKIRSTKLEDSAMYFCASVSQGGNTEAFFGQGTRLTVV.

As for this clone: The read ends 3 residues early relative to the CDR3; the germline J gene fills the gap. The chain links TRBV19 to TRBJ2-2; 7 nucleotides match TRBD1. V trimming: 2 bases; J trimming: 9 bases; junction bases outside the gene matches: 9. Germline lookup yields CDR1 LNHDA and CDR2 SQIVND (reference sequence). This CDR3 is built from 15 residues. Here the CDR3 reads CASSIMGQTDRELFF. The covered CDR3 bases are TGTGCCAGTAGTATAATGGGACAGACGGACCGGGAG.

Concerning this clone itself: The observed sequence ends 3 residues before the CDR3 terminus, with the missing tail filled in from the germline J gene. This sequence joins TRBV29-1 and TRBJ2-5; D may be TRBD2 (7 bases). CDR1 is SQVTM and CDR2 is ANQGSEA in the germline V gene. The V end lost 6 bases, the J end lost 5 bases, and 19 bases lay between the germline ends. This CDR3 spans 14 amino acids. CDR3 sequence reads: CSVTSGGHKETQYF. CDR3 DNA (partial): TGCAGCGTGACTTCGGGGGGCCATAAGGAGACC.

In the case of this clone: The read comes to an end 3 residues before the CDR3 does, leaving the germline J gene to fill in the end. The chain joins TRBV5-1 to TRBJ1-6, with D hard to call. V gave up 6 bases and J gave up 7 bases, with 8 bases separating them. From germline, CDR1 is SGHRS and CDR2 YFSETQ. CDR3 length: 12 residues. The CDR3 DNA, read in part, is TGCGCCAGCACGAGCGGGAATTCACCC. Its protein product is CASTSGNSP. From start to end, the CDR3 is CASTSGNSPLHF.

Concerning this clone itself: The read stops 3 residues short of the end of the CDR3; the missing end is completed from the germline J gene. V and J are TRBV10-3 and TRBJ2-7; 10 bases line up with TRBD1. The V gene end was trimmed by 6 bases and the J gene end by 5 bases; junction bases not matched to a gene: 7. The CDR3 is made up of 14 amino acids. Germline V gene sequence: CDR1 ENHRY, CDR2 SYGVKD. The CDR3 region is CAIRPTGGINEQYF. The sequenced CDR3 bases are TGTGCCATCAGACCGACAGGGGGCATCAACGAG.

For this clone: The sequenced fragment ends 3 residues before the CDR3 boundary, so the rest is inferred from the germline J gene. The rearrangement joins TRBV7-3 to TRBJ2-3; TRBD2 matches 12 bases. Germline V lookup: CDR1 SGHTA, CDR2 FQGTGA. The CDR3 covers 16 residues. The V gene end was trimmed by 5 bases and the J gene end by 6 bases; junction bases not matched to a gene: 9. The CDR3 reads CASSAGLAGRMDTQYF. The sequenced CDR3 bases are TGTGCCAGCAGCGCAGGACTAGCGGGAAGAATGGATACG. Full variable domain (remainder filled in from reference TRBV7-3 and TRBJ2-3): GAGVSQTPSNKVTEKGKYVELRCDPISGHTALYWYRQSLGQGPEFLIYFQGTGAADDSGLPNDRFFAVRPEGSVSTLKIQRTERGDSAVYLCASSAGLAGRMDTQYFGPGTRLTVL.

Turning to this clone: The sequenced fragment ends 3 residues before the CDR3 boundary, so the rest is inferred from the germline J gene. V gene TRBV28 combines with J gene TRBJ2-2, with D possibly matching TRBD2 (6 bases). Looked up from germline, CDR1 is MDHEN and CDR2 is SYDVKM. Trimming removed 5 bases from V and 5 bases from J, with 24 bases in between. The CDR3 spans 18 residues. CDR3 sequence reads: CASSPFWGGGRNTGELFF. Incomplete CDR3 DNA: TGTGCCAGCAGTCCTTTCTGGGGCGGAGGGCGGAATACCGGGGAG. The whole variable domain, filled in from reference TRBV28 and TRBJ2-2, reads DVKVTQSSRYLVKRTGEKVFLECVQDMDHENMFWYRQDPGLGLRLIYFSYDVKMKEKGDIPEGYSVSREKKERFSLILESASTNQTSMYLCASSPFWGGGRNTGELFFGEGSRLTVL.

Notes on this clone: Sequencing ends 3 residues short of the CDR3 end; the germline J gene provides the rest. The J gene is TRBJ2-7, the V gene TRBV19, with 8 positions matching TRBD2. The V gene's germline CDR1 is LNHDA and CDR2 SQIVND (reference sequence). Unmatched junction bases numbered 2, after V lost 4 bases and J lost 0 bases. CDR3 size: 14 residues. The CDR3 sequence is CASSSGGLSYEQYF. The covered CDR3 bases are TGTGCCAGTAGTAGCGGGGGGCTCTCCTACGAG.

Turning to this clone: Read sequence stops 3 residues before the CDR3 end, and the germline J gene provides the missing end. The chain is built from TRBV2 and TRBJ2-3; D remains ambiguous. V gave up 8 bases and J gave up 2 bases, with 5 bases separating them. The CDR3 covers 11 residues. Germline loops: CDR1 SNHLY, CDR2 FYNNEI. The CDR3 DNA, read in part, is TGTGCCAGCCTTTACACAGATACG. Translated: CASLYTDT. The whole CDR3 protein reads CASLYTDTQYF.

For this clone: The CDR3 is cut off 3 residues early in the read; its end comes from the germline J gene. The V call is TRBV7-6, the J call TRBJ2-7, with D possibly being TRBD1 (6 bases). In germline, CDR1 is SGHVS, CDR2 FNYEAQ. This CDR3 is 14 amino acids long. Trimming left V 1 base short and J 3 bases short, with 10 bases between. The covered CDR3 bases are TGTGCCAGCAGCTTAGGAGGACAGAACTACGAG. Encoded protein: CASSLGGQNYE. The full CDR3 reads CASSLGGQNYEQYF.

Turning to this clone: The read terminates 3 residues ahead of where the CDR3 ends, so the germline J gene completes it. J is TRBJ1-1 and V is TRBV29-1, with D possibly matching TRBD1 (5 bases). V was cut by 7 bases and J by 5 bases, with 14 bases left in between. This CDR3 contains 12 residues. The germline V gene encodes CDR1 SQVTM and CDR2 ANQGSEA. The CDR3 region is CSALGAWTEAFF. The covered CDR3 bases are TGCAGCGCCCTAGGGGCGTGGACTGAA.

With respect to this clone: The read halts 3 residues ahead of the CDR3 end, with the missing end drawn from the germline J gene. The chain has TRBV5-1 and TRBJ2-2; TRBD2 agrees at 12 bases. In germline, CDR1 is SGHRS, CDR2 YFSETQ. The CDR3 has 18 residues. Losses at the gene ends were 0 bases for V and 8 bases for J; bases not matched to a gene: 11. The CDR3 bases that were read are TGCGCCAGCAGCTTGGTTCCGGGACTAGCGGGCTTGGAAGGGGAG. Protein product: CASSLVPGLAGLEGE. The complete CDR3 protein is CASSLVPGLAGLEGELFF.

Remarks on this clone: The read ends 3 residues shy of where the CDR3 ends; the end is completed using the germline J gene. V is TRBV10-2 and J is TRBJ2-5; TRBD1 aligns across 7 bases. The CDR3 has 14 amino acids. With V trimmed by 6 bases and J by 4 bases, 8 bases remained unmatched. Germline V lookup: CDR1 WSHSY, CDR2 SAAADI. The part of the CDR3 DNA that was read is TGCGCCAGCAGAAACGACAGGGCGGCAGAGACC. Translated, it gives CASRNDRAAET. Given in full, the CDR3 is CASRNDRAAETQYF.

Remarks on this clone: The read comes to an end 3 residues before the CDR3 does, leaving the germline J gene to fill in the end. This rearrangement joins TRBV6-2 or TRBV6-3 to TRBJ2-3, with 7 bases lining up with TRBD2. The CDR3 extends over 16 amino acids. Germline V gene data show CDR1 as MNHEY and CDR2 as SVGEGT. The CDR3 loop reads CASRPAGASGVMTQYF. Incomplete CDR3 DNA: TGTGCCAGCCGACCGGCGGGAGCTAGCGGAGTTATGACG.

Regarding this clone: The CDR3 end is not reached by the read, which stops 3 residues before it; the germline J gene fills it in. This sequence joins TRBV7-9 and TRBJ1-1, with 10 nucleotides matching TRBD1. The trim removed 6 bases at V and 3 bases at J, leaving 7 bases unmatched. CDR1 is SEHNR, CDR2 FQNEAQ, per germline (reference sequence). This CDR3 is 15 amino acids long. CDR3 sequence reads: CASRGTGEADTEAFF. CDR3 bases read: TGTGCCAGCAGGGGGACAGGGGAAGCGGACACTGAA.

As to this clone: The read halts 3 residues ahead of the CDR3 end, with the missing end drawn from the germline J gene. This chain connects TRBV5-5 to TRBJ2-3; no clear D gene. Germline CDR1 SGHKS, CDR2 YYEKEE (reference sequence). The V gene lost 2 bases and the J gene lost 3 bases, with 7 bases spanning the gap. There are 13 residues in the CDR3. The chain's CDR3 is CASSFPGTDTQYF. The CDR3 bases that were read are TGTGCCAGCAGCTTTCCAGGTACAGATACG.

As for this clone: The read ends 3 residues early relative to the CDR3; the germline J gene fills the gap. V and J are TRBV9 and TRBJ2-5, with a tentative D call TRBD2 (6 bases). The germline CDR1 and CDR2 sequences are SGDLS and YYNGEE. Trimming pared 0 bases from V and 4 bases from J, leaving 10 bases between. The CDR3 totals 14 residues. The CDR3 sequence: CASSVAGTLETQYF. The covered CDR3 bases are TGTGCCAGCAGCGTAGCTGGGACTTTAGAGACC.

About this clone: The CDR3 goes on 3 residues after the read ends, and that part is filled in from the germline J gene. This chain uses TRBV4-1 with TRBJ2-7; maybe TRBD1 (7 bases). The CDR3 has 15 amino acids. V was cut by 1 base and J by 6 bases, with 16 bases left in between. The germline V gene encodes CDR1 MGHRA and CDR2 YSYEKL. Partial CDR3 DNA: TGCGCCAGCAGCCAAGTCCCACAGGGGACTTTCGAG. The encoded protein is CASSQVPQGTFE. The entire CDR3 protein reads CASSQVPQGTFEQYF.

Points on this clone: The CDR3 end falls 3 residues outside the read, so it is completed with the germline J gene. The chain uses TRBV20-1 and TRBJ1-1; TRBD1 agrees at 8 bases. Germline CDR1 DFQATT, CDR2 SNEGSKA (reference sequence). The CDR3 has 15 amino acids. The junction had 11 bases not matched to a gene; V was cut back by 3 bases and J by 5 bases. Partial CDR3 DNA: TGCAGTGCTAGCGGTTTGGAGGACAGGGTTACTGAA. Protein sequence: CSASGLEDRVTE. The CDR3 in full is CSASGLEDRVTEAFF.

As to this clone: From the germline J gene comes the end of the CDR3, since the read stops 3 residues before it. The chain recombines TRBV4-1 with TRBJ2-3, with 16 bases lining up with TRBD2. The V segment lost 6 bases and the J segment 6 bases; nucleotides outside the gene matches: 12. The CDR3 totals 18 residues. Germline V gene sequence: CDR1 MGHRA, CDR2 YSYEKL. The sequenced part of the CDR3 DNA is TGCGCCAGCAGGAGGGGACTAGCGGGAGGGCACTCATGGGATACG. This gives the protein CASRRGLAGGHSWDT. The whole CDR3 protein is CASRRGLAGGHSWDTQYF.